One sample yielded the 10 T cell receptor beta chains listed below, sequenced in a study of blood T cell repertoires in COVID-19. Repertoires were generated with immunoSEQ multiplex PCR, while TCRdb's copy carries only in-frame clones and drops some. Found here are about 210,000 clones, about 84% of them singletons; the top ten hold about 13%. The sequencing sample was made of peripheral blood. The receptors derive from a human donor in a cohort sampled during active COVID-19.

This chain connects TRBV5-4 to TRBJ1-5, with a tentative D call TRBD1 (6 bases). Germline V gene sequence: CDR1 SGHNT, CDR2 YYREEE (reference sequence). With 4 bases removed from V and 2 bases from J, the gap between germline ends came to 10 bases. The CDR3 runs to 14 residues. The CDR3 sequence is CASSEAGGNQPQHF. CDR3 coding DNA: TGTGCCAGCAGCGAGGCAGGGGGCAATCAGCCCCAGCATTTT.

The J gene is TRBJ2-2, the V gene TRBV5-6; 7 bases are shared with TRBD2. J gave up 4 bases and V 4 bases, and 10 bases lay outside the gene matches. CDR3 length: 16 residues. The V gene's germline CDR1 is SGHDT and CDR2 YYEEEE. The CDR3 sequence is CASSPVEGGVTGELFF. The CDR3 DNA sequence: TGTGCCAGCAGCCCCGTAGAGGGAGGGGTCACCGGGGAGCTGTTTTTT.

The chain has TRBV7-2 and TRBJ2-1; tentative D call: TRBD1 (5 bases). The V gene's germline CDR1 is SGHTA and CDR2 FQGNSA. This CDR3 region has 13 residues. V lost 1 base and J lost 5, with 6 bases in between. Here the CDR3 reads CASSLVRDNEQFF. The CDR3, as DNA: TGTGCCAGCAGCTTAGTCAGGGACAATGAGCAGTTCTTC. The entire variable domain, with the rest obtained from reference TRBV7-2 and TRBJ2-1, is as follows: GAGVSQSPSNKVTEKGKDVELRCDPISGHTALYWYRQSLGQGLEFLIYFQGNSAPDKSGLPSDRFSAERTGGSVSTLTIQRTQQEDSAVYLCASSLVRDNEQFFGPGTRLTVL.

The rearrangement uses TRBV19 and TRBJ2-1; D is undetermined. Germline V gene data show CDR1 as LNHDA and CDR2 as SQIVND (reference sequence). The CDR3 is 15 amino acids. V dropped 5 bases and J dropped 2 bases, with 13 bases sitting between them. The chain's CDR3 is CASSPRGLAYNEQFF. CDR3 DNA sequence: TGTGCCAGTAGTCCCCGTGGCCTAGCCTACAATGAGCAGTTCTTC.

This rearrangement joins TRBV28 to TRBJ2-3, with 8 bases aligning to TRBD1. The CDR3 consists of 15 residues. V lost 7 bases to trimming and J lost 2 bases; unmatched junction nucleotides: 8. Germline-derived CDR1 and CDR2 are MDHEN and SYDVKM. The CDR3 loop reads CASTADRGITDTQYF. The CDR3, as DNA: TGTGCCAGCACCGCCGACAGGGGCATCACAGATACGCAGTATTTT.

The chain links TRBV28 to TRBJ2-2; no clear D. There are 13 residues in the CDR3. Germline lookup yields CDR1 MDHEN and CDR2 SYDVKM. V was clipped by 5 bases and J by 6 bases, with 10 bases between them. CDR3 in DNA: TGTGCCAGCAGTCCACCAGGCTCCGGGGAGCTGTTTTTT. Amino acids: CASSPPGSGELFF.

This clone was counted only a few times. The rearrangement links TRBV29-1 to TRBJ2-7; TRBD2 matches 7 bases. The trim removed 7 bases at V and 7 bases at J, leaving 10 bases unmatched. This CDR3 has 12 amino acids. Germline V CDR1 and CDR2: SQVTM, ANQGSEA. CDR3 amino acids: CSATLAREEQYF. CDR3 nucleotide sequence: TGCAGCGCAACACTAGCGAGGGAAGAGCAGTACTTC.

J is TRBJ1-5 and V is TRBV6-2 or TRBV6-3; D ambiguous. V lost 7 bases and J lost 5, with 12 bases in between. CDR1 and CDR2 from the germline V gene are MNHEY and SVGEGT. The CDR3 totals 13 residues. The CDR3 loop is CASNPQADQPQHF. The CDR3 region has the DNA TGTGCCAGCAACCCCCAGGCTGATCAGCCCCAGCATTTT.

The V and J genes are TRBV6-5 and TRBJ1-1, with a weak D call TRBD1 (5 bases). Germline V lookup: CDR1 MNHEY, CDR2 SVGAGI. Trimming took 4 bases from V and 6 from J, leaving 18 bases between them. This CDR3 region has 15 residues. The CDR3 here is CASSWATGVGSEAFF. CDR3 DNA: TGTGCCAGCAGTTGGGCTACAGGAGTAGGCTCTGAAGCTTTCTTT.

This chain connects TRBV7-9 to TRBJ1-3, with a possible D match to TRBD1 (5 bases). CDR3 size: 18 residues. Trimming took off 1 base at V and 0 bases at J, with 16 bases between the two ends. Germline CDR1 and CDR2: SEHNR and FQNEAQ (reference sequence). CDR3 coding DNA: TGTGCCAGCAGCTTAGGCAGCCCTCAGGGCTACTCTGGAAACACCATATATTTT. Amino acids: CASSLGSPQGYSGNTIYF.